This entry describes one T cell receptor beta chain. This clone is a singleton in its sample. Its recognized antigen is unknown. Per-nucleotide qualities are absent, and no much larger clonotype sits a single base away. The sample comes from a study of blood T cell repertoires in COVID-19 (dated by TCRdb to the early 2020s). Turning to the overall study: The collaborator samples originated in the United States, Italy and Spain and spanned the acute and convalescent phases of COVID-19. Sample metadata almost always included a de-identified subject ID, COVID-19 status, age in years and sex. The repertoires were released in a freely available public database intended as a resource for research on the immune response to SARS-CoV-2. Subjects who had been exposed to COVID-19, were actively infected with it, or had recovered from it provided the deeply sampled blood TCRbeta repertoires that made up the dataset. The prospective study material was composed of cDNA or gDNA derived from T cells, B-cell-depleted T cells, or PBMCs. Where HLA class I and class II types were available, the types were taken from metadata supplied by the sample provider, not from assay-based typing. The samples were drawn from the first 160 participants of the ongoing ImmuneRACE study and from 950 to 1,500 subjects provided by 6 global collaborators.

TCRbeta CDR3 regions were amplified from genomic DNA by means of the immunoSEQ Assay, a bias-controlled multiplex PCR. Turning to the authors' computational methods: Nucleated cell counts per sample were estimated from amplification of reference gene primers within the assay. Sequence reads were collapsed and filtered to measure the absolute abundance of every unique TCRbeta CDR3 rearrangement. For each sample, productive Simpson clonality was calculated by taking the square root of Simpson's diversity index across productive rearrangements. What TCRdb holds here is the immuneACCESS table cut down to in-frame rearrangements. Part of the clones is not present; checked against another copy, under half of the missing clones reflect an unresolved V gene, and the others are unexplained. That table furnishes V, J and clone size, whereas the DNA furnished D and trimming. Across this sample there are under 45,000 clones, with around 86% seen only once. The top ten hold about 0.4% of the sample.

Cut back by 1 base and 0 bases, the V and J ends lie 7 bases apart. Measured from the cysteine to the phenylalanine, the CDR3 is 14 residues long. Only CDR3 DNA remains: 42 bases, in frame from the first base. From a lookup of the germline V gene, CDR1 and CDR2 are SGHVS and FQNEAQ. The investigation overall reported the following: Clinical and demographic metadata were provided uncurated, with the amount varying by source and participant.

Collaborating institutions collected whole blood in K2EDTA tubes following their own protocols. Collaborator samples were shipped for TCRbeta analysis as frozen whole blood, isolated PBMCs, or DNA extracted from either sample type. Sequencing was carried out using peripheral blood. This sequence was found in a human donor in a cohort sampled during active COVID-19. The rearrangement combines TRBV7-8 with TRBJ2-7, with TRBD2 tentatively as D gene (5 bases match). The bases read TGTGCCAGCAGCTTAGAAGGGAGCTCCTACGAGCAGTACTTC. Its coded protein is CASSLEGSSYEQYF.